Each of the 13 T cell receptor beta chains below was sequenced from the same sample in a study of identical twins. TCRdb called the 5' RACE reads again in MiXCR, with one record for every CDR3 protein. The data hold approximately 300,000 distinct CDR3 sequences, with roughly 9.8% observed a single time. These data also featured in a second study, about yellow fever vaccine responses in identical twins.

The sequencing sample was made of CD8+ T cells sorted from blood. These receptors were obtained from a young woman in good health.

This clonotype was recorded a few times. This chain joins TRBV6-5 and TRBJ2-3; 7 bases agree with TRBD1. The CDR3 has 15 amino acids. Germline lookup yields CDR1 MNHEY and CDR2 SVGAGI. V shed 2 bases, J shed 1 base, and the junction held 3 bases outside the gene matches. CDR3 protein: CASSYPTGGTDTQYF. CDR3 nucleotides: TGTGCCAGCAGTTACCCCACAGGGGGCACAGATACGCAGTATTTT.

This clonotype was seen ten or more times. The V call is TRBV29-1, the J call TRBJ2-5; a weak D match, TRBD1 (5 bases). The germline V and J ends were trimmed by 4 bases and 3 bases, with 6 bases remaining between them. CDR1 SQVTM and CDR2 ANQGSEA come from the germline V gene. The CDR3 covers 11 residues. CDR3 loop: CSVAREETQYF. The DNA of the CDR3 is TGCAGCGTTGCCAGGGAAGAGACCCAGTACTTC.

A few counts support this clonotype. This sequence joins TRBV4-3 and TRBJ2-7, with D unclear. With 0 bases removed from V and 5 bases from J, the gap between germline ends came to 11 bases. Germline lookup yields CDR1 LGHNA and CDR2 YSLEER. The CDR3 has 14 amino acids. The CDR3 DNA sequence: TGCGCCAGCAGCCAAGACAAAAACTTCAACGAGCAGTACTTC. This encodes CASSQDKNFNEQYF.

There are many counts of this clonotype. The rearrangement uses TRBV7-8 and TRBJ2-7; 9 bases map to TRBD1. V lost 5 bases to trimming and J lost 0 bases; unmatched junction nucleotides: 5. The germline V gene encodes CDR1 SGHVS and CDR2 FQNEAQ. The CDR3 is made up of 15 amino acids. The CDR3 sequence is CASSAYRGPSYEQYF. The CDR3 bases are TGTGCCAGCAGCGCATACAGGGGGCCCTCCTACGAGCAGTACTTC.

This clonotype was found a few times. CDR3 loop: CASSVGGSTLEQYF. Here the CDR3 DNA reads TGTGCCAGCAGCGTAGGGGGTAGCACTCTCGAGCAGTACTTC. This chain joins TRBV9 and TRBJ2-7; D uncertain. CDR1 is SGDLS and CDR2 is YYNGEE in the germline V gene. This CDR3 has 14 amino acids. The V end lost 0 bases, the J end lost 6 bases, and 13 bases lay between the germline ends.

This clonotype was counted only a few times. This chain uses TRBV4-3 with TRBJ2-1; 11 bases agree with TRBD2. Trimming cost V 0 bases and J 7 bases; bases outside gene matches: 5. The CDR3 loop spans 16 amino acids. The germline V gene encodes CDR1 LGHNA and CDR2 YSLEER. For the CDR3, the DNA is TGCGCCAGCAGCCAAGATAGTACTAGCGGGAGTAATGAGCAGTTCTTC. It yields the protein CASSQDSTSGSNEQFF.

There are many counts of this clonotype. The chain employs TRBV24-1 and TRBJ2-3; D is uncertain. The V and J ends lost 3 bases and 9 bases respectively, with 6 bases between them. Germline V lookup: CDR1 KGHDR, CDR2 SFDVKD. CDR3 size: 11 residues. The CDR3, as DNA: TGTGCCACCAGTGATGCCCTAACGCAGTATTTT. It specifies CATSDALTQYF.

This clonotype turned up a few times. The chain is built from TRBV27 and TRBJ2-7; 10 nucleotides line up with TRBD2. Germline assignment: CDR1 MNHEY and CDR2 SMNVEV (reference sequence). This CDR3 spans 16 amino acids. Losses at the gene ends were 5 bases for V and 2 bases for J; bases not matched to a gene: 9. CDR3 residues: CASSLQVAGGTYEQYF. The CDR3 DNA reads as TGTGCCAGCAGTCTCCAGGTAGCGGGGGGTACCTACGAGCAGTACTTC.

Concerning this clonotype itself: The junction departs from germline at one end; a sequencing error may be responsible. The V call is TRBV3-1, the J call TRBJ2-7, with 12 positions matching TRBD2. Germline V CDR1 and CDR2: LGHDT, YNNKEL (reference sequence). The CDR3 contains 18 residues. CDR3 DNA sequence: TGTGCCTGCAGCCAAGATTGGACTAGCGGGACGACCACCTACGAGCAGTACTTC. Translation gives CACSQDWTSGTTTYEQYF.

This clonotype has a handful of counts. This chain links TRBV4-1 with TRBJ2-1; the match to TRBD2 covers 8 bases. Trimming at V came to 4 bases and at J to 9 bases, leaving 8 bases not matched to a gene. There are 14 residues in the CDR3. Germline values: CDR1 MGHRA, CDR2 YSYEKL. The CDR3 loop is CASSRGAGAVEQFF. The CDR3 coding sequence is TGCGCCAGCAGCCGAGGAGCGGGAGCAGTTGAGCAGTTCTTC.

Ten or more counts support this clonotype. The chain carries TRBV4-2 and TRBJ2-3, with D unresolved. The CDR3 sequence is 13 residues long. The V gene lost 1 base and the J gene lost 4 bases, with 6 bases spanning the gap. Per the germline V gene, CDR1 is LGHNA and CDR2 is YNFKEQ. The CDR3 DNA follows: TGTGCCAGCAGCCAAGTTGAAGCAGATACGCAGTATTTT. It codes for CASSQVEADTQYF.

This clonotype was observed many times. The rearrangement links TRBV27 to TRBJ1-6; D gene unclear. The V gene lost 4 bases and the J gene lost 4 bases, with 17 bases spanning the gap. Germline values: CDR1 MNHEY, CDR2 SMNVEV (reference sequence). This CDR3 spans 17 amino acids. The CDR3 here is CASSSQIALTYNSPLHF. CDR3 bases: TGTGCCAGCAGTTCTCAGATAGCCCTAACTTATAATTCACCCCTCCACTTT.

This clonotype occurred a few times. The V and J genes are TRBV4-3 and TRBJ2-5, with unresolved D. Trimming removed 0 bases at V and 5 bases at J, with 13 bases between. Germline values: CDR1 LGHNA, CDR2 YSLEER. This CDR3 region has 15 residues. CDR3 loop: CASSQDRTLSETQYF. The CDR3 DNA is TGCGCCAGCAGCCAAGATCGCACTCTCAGTGAGACCCAGTACTTC.